This T cell receptor beta chain originates from a study of blood T cell repertoires in COVID-19. On the study more broadly: Samples taken during acute and convalescent COVID-19 were collected in the United States, Italy and Spain. PBMCs, B-cell-depleted T cells, or T cells were the source of the cDNA or gDNA that made up the material.

Per the study methods: The assay estimated nucleated cells by amplifying reference gene primers. TCRdb's copy holds only in-frame clones and misses some; the assay was immunoSEQ multiplex PCR. That table is the source of V, J and clone size, and D and trimming were worked out from the DNA. The top ten hold approximately 3.6% of the sample, which has 130,000 to 150,000 clones, roughly 78% seen once. The CDR3 contains 16 residues. Germline V CDR1 and CDR2: LNHDA, SQIVND (reference sequence). V shed 4 bases, J shed 3 bases, and the junction held 8 bases outside the gene matches. The chain carries TRBV19 and TRBJ2-2, with TRBD1 matching over 7 bases. The sequence came from a man aged 60-69 years with acute or convalescent COVID-19. Sequencing used peripheral blood. The chain's CDR3 is CASSTHSGTDTGELFF. The CDR3, as DNA: TGTGCCAGTAGTACGCACTCCGGGACAGACACCGGGGAGCTGTTTTTT. Looking up the rest from reference TRBV19 and TRBJ2-2 gives the full variable domain: DGGITQSPKYLFRKEGQNVTLSCEQNLNHDAMYWYRQDPGQGLRLIYYSQIVNDFQKGDIAEGYSVSREKKESFPLTVTSAQKNPTAFYLCASSTHSGTDTGELFFGEGSRLTVL.